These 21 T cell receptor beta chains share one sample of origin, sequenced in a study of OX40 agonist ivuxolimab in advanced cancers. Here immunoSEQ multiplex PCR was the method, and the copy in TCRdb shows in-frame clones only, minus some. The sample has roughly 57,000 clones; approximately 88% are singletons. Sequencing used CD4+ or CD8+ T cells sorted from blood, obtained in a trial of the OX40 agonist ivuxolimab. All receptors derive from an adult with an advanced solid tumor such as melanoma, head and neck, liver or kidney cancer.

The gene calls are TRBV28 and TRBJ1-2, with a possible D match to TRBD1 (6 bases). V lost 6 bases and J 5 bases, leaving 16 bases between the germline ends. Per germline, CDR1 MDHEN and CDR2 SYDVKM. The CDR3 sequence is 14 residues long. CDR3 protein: CASRTEQGGYGYTF. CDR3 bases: TGTGCCAGCAGGACCGAACAAGGGGGGTATGGCTACACCTTC.

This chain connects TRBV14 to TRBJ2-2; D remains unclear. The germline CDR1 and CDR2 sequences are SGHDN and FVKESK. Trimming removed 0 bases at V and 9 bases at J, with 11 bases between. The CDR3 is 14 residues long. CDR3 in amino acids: CASSQDSWTRELFF. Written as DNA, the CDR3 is TGTGCCAGCAGCCAAGATTCCTGGACCCGGGAGCTGTTTTTT.

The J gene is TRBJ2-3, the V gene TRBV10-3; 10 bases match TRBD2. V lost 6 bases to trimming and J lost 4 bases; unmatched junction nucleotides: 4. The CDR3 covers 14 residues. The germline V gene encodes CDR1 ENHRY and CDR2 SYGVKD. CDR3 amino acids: CAISASGSPDTQYF. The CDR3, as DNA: TGTGCCATCAGCGCTAGCGGGAGCCCAGATACGCAGTATTTT.

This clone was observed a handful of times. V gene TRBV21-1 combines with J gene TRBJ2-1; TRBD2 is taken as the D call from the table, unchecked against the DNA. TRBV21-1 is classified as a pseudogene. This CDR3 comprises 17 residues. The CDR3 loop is CASSKVISIRSYNEQFF. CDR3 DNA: TGTGCCAGCAGCAAAGTAATAAGCATCCGCTCCTACAATGAGCAGTTCTTC.

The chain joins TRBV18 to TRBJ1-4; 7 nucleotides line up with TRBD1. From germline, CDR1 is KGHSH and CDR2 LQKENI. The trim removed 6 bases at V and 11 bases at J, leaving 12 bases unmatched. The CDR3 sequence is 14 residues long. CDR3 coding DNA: TGTGCCAGCTCCCCGCAGAGGGGGCGCGGTAAACTGTTTTTT. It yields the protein CASSPQRGRGKLFF.

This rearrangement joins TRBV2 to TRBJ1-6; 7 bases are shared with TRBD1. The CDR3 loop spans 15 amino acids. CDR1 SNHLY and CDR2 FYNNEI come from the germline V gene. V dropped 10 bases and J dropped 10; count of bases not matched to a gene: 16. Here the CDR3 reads CATRTRTGLVSPLHF. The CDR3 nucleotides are TGTGCCACCCGAACCCGGACAGGTCTTGTCTCACCCCTCCACTTT.

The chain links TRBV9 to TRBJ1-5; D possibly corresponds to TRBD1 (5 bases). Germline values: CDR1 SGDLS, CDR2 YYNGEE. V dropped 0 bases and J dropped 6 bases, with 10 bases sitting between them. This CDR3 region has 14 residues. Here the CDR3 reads CASSVGGSGQPQHF. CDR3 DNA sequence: TGTGCCAGCAGCGTAGGGGGGTCGGGTCAGCCCCAGCATTTT.

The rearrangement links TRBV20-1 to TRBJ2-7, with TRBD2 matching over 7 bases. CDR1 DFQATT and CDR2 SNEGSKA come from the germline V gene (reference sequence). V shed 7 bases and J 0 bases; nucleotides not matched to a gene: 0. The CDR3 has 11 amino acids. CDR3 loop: CSGTSSYEQYF. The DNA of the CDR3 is TGCAGTGGGACTAGCTCCTACGAGCAGTACTTC.

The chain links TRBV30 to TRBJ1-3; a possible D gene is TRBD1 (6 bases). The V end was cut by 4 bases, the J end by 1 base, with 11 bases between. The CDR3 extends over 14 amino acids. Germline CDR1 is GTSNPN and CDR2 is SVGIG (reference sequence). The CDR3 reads CAWKGGASGNTIYF. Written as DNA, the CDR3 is TGTGCCTGGAAGGGGGGAGCATCTGGAAACACCATATATTTT.

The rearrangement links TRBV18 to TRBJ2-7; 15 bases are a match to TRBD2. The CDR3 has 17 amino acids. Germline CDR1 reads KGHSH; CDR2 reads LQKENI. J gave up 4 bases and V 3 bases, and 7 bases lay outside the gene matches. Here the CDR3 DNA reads TGTGCCAGCTCACCCAACGGGGGACTAGCGGGAGGATACGAGCAGTACTTC. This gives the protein CASSPNGGLAGGYEQYF.

As DNA, the CDR3 is TGTGCCAGCAGCTTCGGGCAAGCGGGGAACGAGCAGTACTTC. Protein sequence: CASSFGQAGNEQYF. The rearrangement joins TRBV7-9 to TRBJ2-7, with TRBD2 identical over 7 bases. From germline, CDR1 is SEHNR and CDR2 FQNEAQ (reference sequence). This CDR3 comprises 14 residues. Germline trimming cut 3 bases from V and 5 bases from J; bases unmatched to any gene: 7. Together with reference TRBV7-9 and TRBJ2-7, the CDR3 gives the full variable domain: DTGVSQNPRHKITKRGQNVTFRCDPISEHNRLYWYRQTLGQGPEFLTYFQNEAQLEKSRLLSDRFSAERPKGSFSTLEIQRTEQGDSAMYLCASSFGQAGNEQYFGPGTRLTVT.

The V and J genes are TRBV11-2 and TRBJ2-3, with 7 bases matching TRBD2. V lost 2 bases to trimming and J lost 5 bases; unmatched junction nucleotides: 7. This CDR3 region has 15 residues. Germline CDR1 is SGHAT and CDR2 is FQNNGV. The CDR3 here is CASSLTAGVLDTQYF. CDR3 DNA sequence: TGTGCCAGCAGCTTAACGGCGGGAGTGTTAGATACGCAGTATTTT.

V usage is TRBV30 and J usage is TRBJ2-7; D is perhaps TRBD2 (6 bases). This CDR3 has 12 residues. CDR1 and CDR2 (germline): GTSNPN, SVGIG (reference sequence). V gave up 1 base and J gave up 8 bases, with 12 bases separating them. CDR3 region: CAWSGGVGKQYF. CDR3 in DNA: TGTGCCTGGAGTGGGGGGGTTGGGAAGCAGTACTTC. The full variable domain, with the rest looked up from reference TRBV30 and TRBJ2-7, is SQTIHQWPATLVQPVGSPLSLECTVEGTSNPNLYWYRQAAGRGLQLLFYSVGIGQISSEVPQNLSASRPQDRQFILSSKKLLLSDSGFYLCAWSGGVGKQYFGPGTRLTVT.

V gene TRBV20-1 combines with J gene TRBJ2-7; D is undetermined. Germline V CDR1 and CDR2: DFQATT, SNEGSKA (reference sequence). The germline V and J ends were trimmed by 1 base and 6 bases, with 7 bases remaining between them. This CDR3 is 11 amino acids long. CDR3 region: CSARGSVEQYF. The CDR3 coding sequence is TGCAGTGCTAGAGGTTCAGTCGAGCAGTACTTC.

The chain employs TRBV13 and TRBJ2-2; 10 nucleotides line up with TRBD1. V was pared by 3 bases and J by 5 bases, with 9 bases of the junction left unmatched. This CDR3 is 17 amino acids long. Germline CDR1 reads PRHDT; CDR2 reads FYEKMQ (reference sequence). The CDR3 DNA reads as TGTGCCAGCAGCTTCCCTCGGACAGGGGGGCGAACCGGGGAGCTGTTTTTT. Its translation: CASSFPRTGGRTGELFF.

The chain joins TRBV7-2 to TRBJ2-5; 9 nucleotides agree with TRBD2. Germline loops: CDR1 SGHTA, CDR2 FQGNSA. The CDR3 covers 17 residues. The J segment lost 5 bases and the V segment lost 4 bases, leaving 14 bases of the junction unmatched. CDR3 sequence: CASSSNPGGLASETQYF. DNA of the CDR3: TGTGCCAGCAGCTCTAACCCCGGGGGACTAGCATCCGAGACCCAGTACTTC. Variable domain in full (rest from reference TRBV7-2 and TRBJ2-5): GAGVSQSPSNKVTEKGKDVELRCDPISGHTALYWYRQSLGQGLEFLIYFQGNSAPDKSGLPSDRFSAERTGGSVSTLTIQRTQQEDSAVYLCASSSNPGGLASETQYFGPGTRLLVL.

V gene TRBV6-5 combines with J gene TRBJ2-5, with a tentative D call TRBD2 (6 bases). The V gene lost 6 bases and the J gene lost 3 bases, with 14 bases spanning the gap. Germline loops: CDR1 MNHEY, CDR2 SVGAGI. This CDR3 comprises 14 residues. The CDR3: CASRTELAKETQYF. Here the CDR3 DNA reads TGTGCCAGCAGGACCGAACTAGCAAAAGAGACCCAGTACTTC.

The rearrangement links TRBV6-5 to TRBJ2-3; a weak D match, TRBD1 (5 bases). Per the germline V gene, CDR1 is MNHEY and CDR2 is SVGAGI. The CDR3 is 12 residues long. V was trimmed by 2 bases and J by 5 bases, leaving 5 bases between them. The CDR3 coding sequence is TGTGCCAGCAGTTACAGGGGAGATACGCAGTATTTT. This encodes CASSYRGDTQYF.

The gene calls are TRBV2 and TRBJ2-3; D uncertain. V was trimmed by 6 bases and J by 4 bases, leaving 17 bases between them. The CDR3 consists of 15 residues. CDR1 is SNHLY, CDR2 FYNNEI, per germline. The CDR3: CASSPSWTGADTQYF. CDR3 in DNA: TGTGCCAGCAGCCCGAGCTGGACGGGCGCAGATACGCAGTATTTT.

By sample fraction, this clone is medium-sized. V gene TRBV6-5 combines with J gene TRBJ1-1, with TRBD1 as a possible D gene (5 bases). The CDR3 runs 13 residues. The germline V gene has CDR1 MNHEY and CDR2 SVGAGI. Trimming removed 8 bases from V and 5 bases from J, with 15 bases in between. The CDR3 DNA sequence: TGTGCCAGCGTCAGGCAGGGAAGTACTGAAGCTTTCTTT. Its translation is CASVRQGSTEAFF.

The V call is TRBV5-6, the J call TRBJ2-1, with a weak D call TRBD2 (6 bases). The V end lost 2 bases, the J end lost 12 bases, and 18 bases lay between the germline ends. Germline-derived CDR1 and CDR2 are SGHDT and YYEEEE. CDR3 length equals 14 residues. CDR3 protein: CASSFAGPQRGQFF. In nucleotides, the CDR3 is TGTGCCAGCAGCTTCGCGGGGCCTCAAAGAGGGCAGTTCTTC.